This TCR beta chain was retrieved from a study of cytotoxic CD8 clonotypes in ibrutinib-treated CLL. Study as a whole: After treatment lasting a median 12 months, range 6 to 36, response samples were collected. The samples contained roughly 240,000 productive templates on average. They also contained an average of around 94,000 productive rearrangements.

Generated by immunoSEQ multiplex PCR, the TCRdb table keeps only in-frame clones and is missing some. The table shows around 97,000 clones, with about 78% occurring only once. On this clone itself: No antigen is known for it.

The CDR3 is 17 amino acids. CDR1 is SGHNT, CDR2 YYREEE, per germline (reference sequence). V was clipped by 6 bases and J by 5 bases, with 23 bases between them. Overall study findings and caveats: Clonality rose at ibrutinib response and fell back toward baseline at progression. In comparison with age-matched healthy donors, baseline clonality was higher and tracked circulating CD8+ T-cell counts.

The material was PBMCs, obtained after 12 months of ibrutinib treatment. This receptor was taken from a human donor with chronic lymphocytic leukemia. The J gene is TRBJ2-2, the V gene TRBV5-4; no definite D call. This CDR3 reads CASNSRSGAYGTGELFF. The CDR3 DNA reads TGTGCCAGCAACTCACGAAGTGGTGCCTACGGGACCGGGGAGCTGTTTTTT.